This T cell receptor (beta chain) was recovered during a study of OX40 agonist ivuxolimab in advanced cancers. General notes on the study: Ivuxolimab, which targeted the costimulatory receptor OX40 (CD134), was an agonistic, fully human IgG2 monoclonal antibody. Intravenous ivuxolimab was administered to patients every 2 weeks at six dose levels: 0.01, 0.1, 0.3, 1.5, 3 and 10 mg/kg. Of the roughly 52 patients in dose escalation, some 20 had hepatocellular carcinoma, some 15 had melanoma, 9 had renal cell carcinoma and 9 had head and neck cancer. The dose-escalation cohort was 80% to 90% male with a mean age of 60 years, ranging from about 20 to 80. Prior anti-PD-1, anti-PD-L1 or anti-CTLA-4 therapy was permitted, and about two fifths of dose-escalation patients had received checkpoint inhibitors. Three dose-escalation patients achieved partial responses, one with hepatocellular carcinoma and two with cutaneous melanoma. Peripheral TCRbeta sequencing was intended to test whether TCR sequence diversity was altered and clonal T-cell expansion was caused by ivuxolimab. The paper covers the monotherapy dose-escalation part of the phase I ivuxolimab trial, which included N ≈ 50 patients.

Genomic DNA was isolated from the sorted cells so that the TCRbeta CDR3 region could be sequenced. The immunoSEQ Assay was used for sequencing of TCRbeta CDR3 regions. Here the immuneACCESS table is served through TCRdb, limited to in-frame sequences with V and J called. Missing clones are a known gap in these copies; in checked studies unresolved V genes cover under half, and the rest lacks a known reason. For this sample the table gives about 25,000 clones, of which around 85% were detected only once. Around 27% of the sample is held by the ten biggest clonotypes. As for this clone: There is no known antigen for this receptor. Within one base of it there is no much larger clone, and no base qualities were kept.

Trimming takes 4 bases off V and 3 bases off J; junction bases not matched to a gene: 10. Looking up the germline V gene (reference sequence) yields CDR1 SGHNT and CDR2 YYREEE. The CDR3 contains 16 residues, cysteine and phenylalanine counted. Of all the DNA, just the CDR3 is kept, 48 bases in frame from base 1. What the research found in general, with its limitations: Low levels of normalized T-cell clonal expansion were also seen in some patients who did not respond. After ivuxolimab, CD8+ T cells had more expanded clones than CD4+ T cells on average. At doses of 0.1 to 3.0 mg/kg, clonal expansion of both CD4+ and CD8+ T cells in blood was seen between baseline and week 6. Partial responders in the 0.1-3.0 mg/kg groups had among the lowest normalized peripheral clonal expansion, especially among CD8+ T cells. Antigen specificity was not determined for the clonally expanded peripheral T cells.

The trial excluded patients who had a history of autoimmune disease or who were on systemic immunosuppression. Peripheral blood for TCR sequencing was collected from all dose cohorts at baseline, on cycle 4 day 1, and on cycle 7 day 1. Samples were obtained from an open-label, multicenter, first-in-human phase I dose-escalation trial of ivuxolimab. Adults with locally advanced or metastatic head and neck squamous cell, hepatocellular, melanoma or renal cell carcinoma were enrolled in the trial. Before TCR sequencing, CD4+ T cells and CD8+ T cells were sorted from peripheral blood as separate populations.

The TCR comes from an adult with an advanced solid tumor such as melanoma, head and neck, liver or kidney cancer. The V gene is TRBV5-4 and the J gene is TRBJ1-2; TRBD1 matches 9 bases in the middle. The material was CD4+ or CD8+ T cells sorted from blood, obtained in a trial of the OX40 agonist ivuxolimab. The CDR3 in this case is CASSLPFGTGYYGYTF. The sequenced DNA is TGTGCCAGCAGCCTCCCTTTTGGGACAGGGTACTATGGCTACACCTTC. Joined to the reference TRBV5-4 and TRBJ1-2 proteins, this CDR3 gives the full variable domain: ETGVTQSPTHLIKTRGQQVTLRCSSQSGHNTVSWYQQALGQGPQFIFQYYREEENGRGNFPPRFSGLQFPNYSSELNVNALELDDSALYLCASSLPFGTGYYGYTFGSGTRLTVV.